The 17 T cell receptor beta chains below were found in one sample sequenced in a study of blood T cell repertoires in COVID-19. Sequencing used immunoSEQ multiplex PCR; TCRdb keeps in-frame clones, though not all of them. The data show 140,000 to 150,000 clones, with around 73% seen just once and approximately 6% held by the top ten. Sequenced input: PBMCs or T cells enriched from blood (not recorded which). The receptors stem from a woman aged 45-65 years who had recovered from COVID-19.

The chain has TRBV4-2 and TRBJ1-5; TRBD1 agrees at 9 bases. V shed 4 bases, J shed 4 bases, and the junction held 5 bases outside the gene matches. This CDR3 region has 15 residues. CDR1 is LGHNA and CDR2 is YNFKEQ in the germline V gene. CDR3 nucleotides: TGTGCCAGCAGCCCTGCGACAGGGGGTAATCAGCCCCAGCATTTT. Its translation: CASSPATGGNQPQHF.

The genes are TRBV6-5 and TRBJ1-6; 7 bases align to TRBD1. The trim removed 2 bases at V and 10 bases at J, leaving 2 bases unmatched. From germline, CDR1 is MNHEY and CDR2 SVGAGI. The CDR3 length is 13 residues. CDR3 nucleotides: TGTGCCAGCAGTTACAGGGGGCGGTCACCCCTCCACTTT. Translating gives CASSYRGRSPLHF.

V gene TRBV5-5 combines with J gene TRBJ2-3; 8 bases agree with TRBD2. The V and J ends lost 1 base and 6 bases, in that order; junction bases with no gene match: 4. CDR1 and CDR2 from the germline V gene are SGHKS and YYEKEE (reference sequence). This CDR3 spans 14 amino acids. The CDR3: CASSLYGGADTQYF. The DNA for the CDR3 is TGTGCCAGCAGCTTGTACGGGGGGGCCGATACGCAGTATTTT.

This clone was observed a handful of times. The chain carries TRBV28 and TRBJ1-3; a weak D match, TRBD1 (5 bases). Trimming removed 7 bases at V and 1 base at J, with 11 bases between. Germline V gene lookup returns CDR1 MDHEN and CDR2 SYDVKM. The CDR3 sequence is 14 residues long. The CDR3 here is CASNAQGSGNTIYF. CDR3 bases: TGTGCCAGCAATGCCCAGGGATCTGGAAACACCATATATTTT.

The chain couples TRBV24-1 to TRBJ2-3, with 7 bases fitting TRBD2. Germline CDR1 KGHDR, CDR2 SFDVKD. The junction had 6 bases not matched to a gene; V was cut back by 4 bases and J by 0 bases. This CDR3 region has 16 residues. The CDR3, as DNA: TGTGCCACCAGTGACCCGTCGCGGGGGAGCACAGATACGCAGTATTTT. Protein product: CATSDPSRGSTDTQYF.

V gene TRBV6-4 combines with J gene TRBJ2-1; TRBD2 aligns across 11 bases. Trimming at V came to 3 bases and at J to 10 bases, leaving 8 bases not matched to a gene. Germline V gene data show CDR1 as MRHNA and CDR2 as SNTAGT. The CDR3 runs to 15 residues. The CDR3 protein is CASSEVSGGALEQFF. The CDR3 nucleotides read TGTGCCAGCAGTGAGGTTAGCGGGGGGGCCTTGGAGCAGTTCTTC.

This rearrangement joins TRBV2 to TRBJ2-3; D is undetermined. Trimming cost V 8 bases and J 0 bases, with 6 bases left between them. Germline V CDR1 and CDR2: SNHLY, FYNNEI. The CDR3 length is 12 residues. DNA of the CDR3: TGTGCCAGCGGCACCAGCACAGATACGCAGTATTTT. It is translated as CASGTSTDTQYF.

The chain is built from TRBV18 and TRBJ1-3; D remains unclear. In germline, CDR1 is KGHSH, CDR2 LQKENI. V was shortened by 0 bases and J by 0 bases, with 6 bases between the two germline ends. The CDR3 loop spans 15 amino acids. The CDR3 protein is CASSPPGNSGNTIYF. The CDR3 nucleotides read TGTGCCAGCTCACCACCCGGTAACTCTGGAAACACCATATATTTT.

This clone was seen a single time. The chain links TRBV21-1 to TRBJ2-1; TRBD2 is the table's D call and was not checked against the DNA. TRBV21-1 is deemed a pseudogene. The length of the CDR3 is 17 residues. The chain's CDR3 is CASSKYLAGERYNEQFF. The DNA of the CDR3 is TGTGCCAGCAGCAAATATCTAGCGGGGGAACGATACAATGAGCAGTTCTTC.

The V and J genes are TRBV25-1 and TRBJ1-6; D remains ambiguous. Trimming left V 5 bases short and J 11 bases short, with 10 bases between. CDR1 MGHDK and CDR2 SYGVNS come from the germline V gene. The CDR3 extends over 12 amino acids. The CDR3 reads CASSKDEAPLHF. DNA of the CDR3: TGTGCCAGCAGTAAGGATGAGGCACCCCTCCACTTT.

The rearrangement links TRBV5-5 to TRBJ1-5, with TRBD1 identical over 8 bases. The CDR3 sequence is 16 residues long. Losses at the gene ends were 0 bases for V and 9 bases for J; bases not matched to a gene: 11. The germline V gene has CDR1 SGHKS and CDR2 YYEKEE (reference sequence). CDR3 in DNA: TGTGCCAGCAGCTTGGTAACCCAGGGGGCGAATAGGCCCCAGCATTTT. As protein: CASSLVTQGANRPQHF.

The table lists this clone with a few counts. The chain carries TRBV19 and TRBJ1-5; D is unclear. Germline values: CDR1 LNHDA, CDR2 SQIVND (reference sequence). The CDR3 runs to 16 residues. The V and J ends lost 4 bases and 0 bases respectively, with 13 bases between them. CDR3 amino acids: CASSKRNYVSNQPQHF. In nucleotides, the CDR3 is TGTGCCAGTAGTAAGCGGAACTATGTTAGCAATCAGCCCCAGCATTTT. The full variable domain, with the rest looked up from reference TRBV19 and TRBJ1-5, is DGGITQSPKYLFRKEGQNVTLSCEQNLNHDAMYWYRQDPGQGLRLIYYSQIVNDFQKGDIAEGYSVSREKKESFPLTVTSAQKNPTAFYLCASSKRNYVSNQPQHFGDGTRLSIL.

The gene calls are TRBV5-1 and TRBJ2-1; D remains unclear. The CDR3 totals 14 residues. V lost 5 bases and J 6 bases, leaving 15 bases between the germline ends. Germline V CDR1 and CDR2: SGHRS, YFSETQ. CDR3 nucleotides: TGCGCCAGCAGTATAAGTGGTCCAGGCAATGAGCAGTTCTTC. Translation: CASSISGPGNEQFF.

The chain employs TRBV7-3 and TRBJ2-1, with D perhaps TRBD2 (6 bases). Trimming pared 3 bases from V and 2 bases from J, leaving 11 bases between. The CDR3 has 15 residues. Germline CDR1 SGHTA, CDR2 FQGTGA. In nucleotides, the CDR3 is TGTGCCAGCAGCTTGTTCGGGGGACCCTACAATGAGCAGTTCTTC. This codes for CASSLFGGPYNEQFF.

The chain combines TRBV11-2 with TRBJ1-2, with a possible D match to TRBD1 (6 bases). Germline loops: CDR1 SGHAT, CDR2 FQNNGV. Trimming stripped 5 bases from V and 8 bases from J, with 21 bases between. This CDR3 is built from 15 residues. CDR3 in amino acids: CASSARIVQGYGYTF. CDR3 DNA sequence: TGTGCCAGCAGCGCCCGAATCGTTCAGGGGTACGGCTACACCTTC. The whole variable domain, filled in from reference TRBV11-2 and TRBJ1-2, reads EAGVAQSPRYKIIEKRQSVAFWCNPISGHATLYWYQQILGQGPKLLIQFQNNGVVDDSQLPKDRFSAERLKGVDSTLKIQPAKLEDSAVYLCASSARIVQGYGYTFGSGTRLTVV.

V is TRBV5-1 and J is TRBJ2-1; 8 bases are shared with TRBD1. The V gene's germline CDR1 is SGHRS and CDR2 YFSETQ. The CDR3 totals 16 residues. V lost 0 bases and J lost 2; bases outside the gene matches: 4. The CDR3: CASSLAGQGTYNEQFF. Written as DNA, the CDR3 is TGCGCCAGCAGCTTGGCCGGACAGGGTACCTACAATGAGCAGTTCTTC.

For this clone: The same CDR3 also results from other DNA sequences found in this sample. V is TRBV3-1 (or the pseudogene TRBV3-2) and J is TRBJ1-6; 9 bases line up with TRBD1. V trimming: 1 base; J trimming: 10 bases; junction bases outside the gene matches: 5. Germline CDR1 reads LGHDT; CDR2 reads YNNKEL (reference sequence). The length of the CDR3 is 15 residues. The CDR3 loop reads CASSQAGQGGSPLHF. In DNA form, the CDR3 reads TGTGCCAGCAGCCAAGCGGGACAGGGAGGCTCACCCCTCCACTTT.